The rows below give T cell receptor beta chains drawn from one sample of a study of T cell responses to AZD1222 COVID-19 vaccine. Repertoires were generated with immunoSEQ multiplex PCR, while TCRdb's copy carries only in-frame clones and drops some. The table lists some 180,000 clones, just over 85% of them singletons. Sequenced here: peripheral blood, sampled on day 0 of AZD1222 vaccination. All receptors derive from an adult in good health. Both conserved end residues are part of each CDR3. The D gene is left open where the match is weak. A row's size may be missing; if present it is once, few, many or a size class.

CDR3 protein | CDR3 DNA | V gene | D gene | J gene | clone size
CASSLRSDSNQPQHF | TGCGCCAGCAGCTTGCGGAGTGATAGCAATCAGCCCCAGCATTTT | TRBV5-1 | NA | TRBJ1-5 | NA
CASSPRTADLNTEAFF | TGTGCCAGCAGCCCCAGGACAGCTGACTTGAACACTGAAGCTTTCTTT | TRBV7-6 | NA | TRBJ1-1 | NA
CASSYSDGDSPLHF | TGTGCCAGCAGTTACTCGGACGGGGATTCACCCCTCCACTTT | TRBV6-5 | NA | TRBJ1-6 | NA
CARPASEAFF | TGTGCCAGGCCTGCCTCTGAAGCTTTCTTT | TRBV21-1 | NA | TRBJ1-1 | NA
CASSEGGRGGYTF | TGTGCCAGCAGTGAAGGTGGACGTGGAGGCTACACCTTC | TRBV25-1 | NA | TRBJ1-2 | NA
CASSQEARREQYF | TGTGCCAGCAGCCAAGAAGCGCGACGCGAGCAGTACTTC | TRBV3-1/TRBV3-2 | NA | TRBJ2-7 | NA
CASSLTASGANVLTF | TGTGCCAGCAGCCTGACCGCATCTGGGGCCAACGTCCTGACTTTC | TRBV5-5 | NA | TRBJ2-6 | NA
CASSESGWYHNEQFF | TGCGCCAGCAGTGAGTCTGGATGGTATCATAATGAGCAGTTCTTC | TRBV10-1 | NA | TRBJ2-1 | NA
CASKLPYYEQYF | TGTGCCAGCAAACTTCCCTACTACGAGCAGTACTTC | TRBV7-2 | NA | TRBJ2-7 | few
CASSSIGDEQFF | TGCGCCAGCAGCTCGATAGGAGATGAGCAGTTCTTC | TRBV5-1 | NA | TRBJ2-1 | once
CASSLVAGDTEAFF | TGTGCCAGCAGCTTAGTGGCCGGAGACACTGAAGCTTTCTTT | TRBV7-9 | NA | TRBJ1-1 | NA
CASSQGSEQFF | TGTGCCAGCAGCCAAGGAAGTGAGCAGTTCTTC | TRBV3-1/TRBV3-2 | NA | TRBJ2-1 | NA
CASSLLRGDTQYF | TGCGCCAGCAGCTTGTTACGGGGGGATACGCAGTATTTT | TRBV5-1 | NA | TRBJ2-3 | NA
CASSQEWTGRGDTEAFF | TGTGCCAGCAGCCAAGAATGGACAGGGAGAGGGGACACTGAAGCTTTCTTT | TRBV14 | TRBD1 | TRBJ1-1 | NA
CASSSFGTVYGYTF | TGTGCCAGCAGTTCGTTCGGGACAGTATATGGCTACACCTTC | TRBV6-5 | TRBD1 | TRBJ1-2 | NA
CASFADTEAFF | TGTGCCAGCTTCGCCGACACTGAAGCTTTCTTT | TRBV18 | NA | TRBJ1-1 | NA
CASSLQVSGNTIYF | TGTGCCAGCAGCCTTCAAGTCTCTGGAAACACCATATATTTT | TRBV11-2 | NA | TRBJ1-3 | NA
CASSSGPNYGYTF | TGTGCCAGCAGCTCCGGCCCCAACTATGGCTACACCTTC | TRBV7-3 | NA | TRBJ1-2 | NA
CASSVEGQGVGYTF | TGTGCCAGCAGCGTAGAGGGACAGGGAGTCGGCTACACCTTC | TRBV9 | TRBD1 | TRBJ1-2 | few
CASRGPIGTSGPSQETQYF | TGTGCCAGTAGGGGGCCAATCGGGACTAGCGGGCCCAGCCAAGAGACCCAGTACTTC | TRBV19 | TRBD2 | TRBJ2-5 | NA
CASSPLQSVTEKLFF | TGTGCCAGCAGCCCCCTTCAGTCCGTGACCGAAAAACTGTTTTTT | TRBV7-2 | NA | TRBJ1-4 | NA
CASSLGGQGLDYEQYF | TGTGCCAGCAGCTTAGGGGGACAGGGTTTGGATTACGAGCAGTACTTC | TRBV13 | TRBD1 | TRBJ2-7 | NA
CAWSVGGSLAYGYTF | TGTGCCTGGAGTGTAGGAGGCAGCCTCGCTTATGGCTACACCTTC | TRBV30 | NA | TRBJ1-2 | NA
CASSLGGQGRLTAKQYF | TGTGCCAGCAGCTTGGGGGGACAGGGCAGGTTGACGGCCAAGCAGTACTTC | TRBV5-6 | TRBD1 | TRBJ2-7 | NA
CASSLRTANYGYTF | TGTGCCAGCAGTTTAAGGACAGCCAACTATGGCTACACCTTC | TRBV27 | NA | TRBJ1-2 | NA